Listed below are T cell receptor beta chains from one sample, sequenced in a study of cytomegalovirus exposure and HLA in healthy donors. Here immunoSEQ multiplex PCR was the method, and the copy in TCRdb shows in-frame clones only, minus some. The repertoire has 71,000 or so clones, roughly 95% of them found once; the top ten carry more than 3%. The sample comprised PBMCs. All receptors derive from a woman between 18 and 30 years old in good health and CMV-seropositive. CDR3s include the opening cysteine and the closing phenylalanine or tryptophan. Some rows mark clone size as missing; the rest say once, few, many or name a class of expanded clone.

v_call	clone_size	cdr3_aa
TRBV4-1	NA	CASSQGRTGGRNTGELFF
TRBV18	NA	CASSPTGGRDQPQHF
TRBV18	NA	CASSPKRGQGTDTQYF
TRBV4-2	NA	CASSQSTSTSTDTQYF
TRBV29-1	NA	CSVVGRGRGTYEQYF
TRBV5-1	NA	CASMSSGYEQYF
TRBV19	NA	CASSTRKKGQGNEKLFF
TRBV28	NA	CASRRELRLGNEQFF
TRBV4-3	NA	CASSQGLGLGVGEQFF
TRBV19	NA	CASMTRQAQSSGNTIYF
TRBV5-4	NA	CASSFDTGPYNEQFF
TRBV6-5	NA	CASSYYPRRGGYQFF
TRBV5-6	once	CASSLRGGWRETQYF
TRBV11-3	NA	CASSRQDRGNEQYF
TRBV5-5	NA	CASSFRGGGNTIYF
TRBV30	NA	CAWSVVGRNTEAFF
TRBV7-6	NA	CASSLDSRTDTQYF
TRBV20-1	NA	CSARVINEQFF
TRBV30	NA	CAWRRRASSSYNEQFF
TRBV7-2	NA	CASSPQKGRVGEQYF
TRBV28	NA	CASSTGQERGTEAFF
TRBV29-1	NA	CSVEGGTGLYTEAFF
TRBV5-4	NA	CASSSSKQGRGTEAFF
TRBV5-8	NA	CASSLIPSSGNTIYF
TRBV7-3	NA	CASSSGLAGGTGELFF
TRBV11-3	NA	CASSLVSTGEAFF
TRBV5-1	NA	CASSFSGTSTEAFF
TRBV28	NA	CASSPTLLYQPQHF
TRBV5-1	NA	CASSPGGTGANVLTF
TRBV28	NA	CASSDYLAGDSTGELFF
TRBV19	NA	CASSIDRRGNTEAFF
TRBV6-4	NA	CASSISPRTSGNTGELFF
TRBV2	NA	CASSEYQGARYGYTF
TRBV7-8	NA	CASSLAADTYNEQFF
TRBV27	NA	CASSLWGHGQETQYF
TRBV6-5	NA	CASSSLFYEQYF
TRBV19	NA	CASRDGSFTDTQYF
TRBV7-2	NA	CASSGSRDQPQHF
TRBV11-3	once	CASSPGGGRNQETQYF
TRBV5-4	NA	CASSLQGPGGELFF
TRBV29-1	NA	CSVKGLAGSCEQYF
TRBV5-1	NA	CASSLAGQGASYEQYF
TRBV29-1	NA	CSVETGVTNEKLFF
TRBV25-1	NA	CASSGSTGTGATEAFF
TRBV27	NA	CASPRDISYEQYF
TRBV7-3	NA	CASRMGLANTGELFF
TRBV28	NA	CASRNTPALSYSATNEKLFF
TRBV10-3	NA	CAISESEGYATEAFF
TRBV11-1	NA	CASSRNRESSYEQYF
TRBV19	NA	CASSNRGNSPLHF
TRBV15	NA	CATSRDPSIGTDTQYF
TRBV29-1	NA	CSAETGQETQYF
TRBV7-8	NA	CASSLSHTSYEQYF
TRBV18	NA	CASSGQGADTEAFF
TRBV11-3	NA	CASSLLRGSHYGYTF
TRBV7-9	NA	CASSFPSRITEAFF
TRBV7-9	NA	CASSLAPGETQYF
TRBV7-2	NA	CASSLQGGIDEQYF
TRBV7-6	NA	CASSSEWEGTQYF